These 24 T cell receptor beta chains were all obtained from the same sample, sequenced in a study of T cells after yellow fever vaccination. TCRdb re-derived calls from the 5' RACE reads in MiXCR, one entry per CDR3 protein. Among 15,000 or so distinct CDR3 sequences listed, more than 4% were seen once. Material: PBMCs, either bulk or a sorted T-cell subset (CD4+, CD8+, memory, or dextramer-sorted; not recorded which), obtained 15 days after the yellow fever booster vaccination. The receptors come from a man aged 30 to 45 who received the YFV17D yellow fever vaccine.

In this sample, this clonotype turned up a few times. The chain couples TRBV5-1 to TRBJ1-6; 7 positions match TRBD1. V shed 5 bases, J shed 8 bases, and the junction held 10 bases outside the gene matches. CDR3 size: 15 residues. Germline CDR1 and CDR2: SGHRS and YFSETQ. CDR3 bases: TGCGCCAGCAGACCCCAACCAGGGGGAGATTCACCCCTCCACTTT. Translated: CASRPQPGGDSPLHF.

The chain is built from TRBV10-1 and TRBJ2-2, with D maybe TRBD2 (6 bases). Trimming cost V 4 bases and J 5 bases, with 8 bases left between them. This CDR3 spans 13 amino acids. Germline CDR1 is WNHNN and CDR2 is SYGVQD (reference sequence). The DNA of the CDR3 is TGCGCCAGCAGTGGCGGGGCTACCGGGGAGCTGTTTTTT. Protein sequence: CASSGGATGELFF.

The chain links TRBV4-3 to TRBJ2-1, with 9 bases aligning to TRBD2. The J segment lost 6 bases and the V segment lost 0 bases, leaving 6 bases of the junction unmatched. The CDR3 runs to 16 residues. Germline loops: CDR1 LGHNA, CDR2 YSLEER. CDR3 region: CASSQDPSGILNEQFF. CDR3 DNA: TGCGCCAGCAGCCAAGATCCTAGCGGGATTCTCAATGAGCAGTTCTTC.

This clonotype was counted ten times or more. The J gene is TRBJ2-5, the V gene TRBV18; D may be TRBD2 (5 bases). The V gene's germline CDR1 is KGHSH and CDR2 LQKENI. The ends were cut back, 8 bases at V and 5 bases at J, with 12 bases in the middle. This CDR3 region has 12 residues. CDR3 nucleotide sequence: TGTGCCAGCAGCAAACCGGGGGAGACCCAGTACTTC. Protein sequence: CASSKPGETQYF.

Many counts were recorded for this clonotype. The rearrangement links TRBV30 to TRBJ2-3; 10 bases line up with TRBD1. The length of the CDR3 is 16 residues. Germline CDR1 GTSNPN, CDR2 SVGIG (reference sequence). With V trimmed by 4 bases and J by 0 bases, 7 bases remained unmatched. In DNA form, the CDR3 reads TGTGCCTGGACGGGACAGGGGCTCTCTAGCACAGATACGCAGTATTTT. This encodes CAWTGQGLSSTDTQYF.

This clonotype was picked up many times. J is TRBJ2-7 and V is TRBV9; 9 bases are a match to TRBD2. The CDR3 has 13 amino acids. J was trimmed by 4 bases and V by 3 bases; bases with no gene match: 2. The germline V gene encodes CDR1 SGDLS and CDR2 YYNGEE. The CDR3 here is CASSASGAYEQYF. The CDR3 nucleotides read TGTGCCAGCAGCGCTAGCGGGGCATACGAGCAGTACTTC. Using reference TRBV9 and TRBJ2-7 for the parts outside the CDR3, the full variable domain is DSGVTQTPKHLITATGQRVTLRCSPRSGDLSVYWYQQSLDQGLQFLIQYYNGEERAKGNILERFSAQQFPDLHSELNLSSLELGDSALYFCASSASGAYEQYFGPGTRLTVT.

This clonotype was observed at least ten times. The rearrangement joins TRBV7-9 to TRBJ2-1; 12 bases are a match to TRBD2. Germline V gene data show CDR1 as SEHNR and CDR2 as FQNEAQ (reference sequence). The CDR3 loop spans 15 amino acids. V shed 3 bases, J shed 7 bases, and the junction held 4 bases outside the gene matches. Here the CDR3 DNA reads TGTGCCAGCAGCTTCTGGACTAGCGGGATTAATGAGCAGTTCTTC. Translation: CASSFWTSGINEQFF. Full variable domain (remainder filled in from reference TRBV7-9 and TRBJ2-1): DTGVSQNPRHKITKRGQNVTFRCDPISEHNRLYWYRQTLGQGPEFLTYFQNEAQLEKSRLLSDRFSAERPKGSFSTLEIQRTEQGDSAMYLCASSFWTSGINEQFFGPGTRLTVL.

This clonotype is labeled medium-sized. The chain combines TRBV3-1 with TRBJ2-5; D unclear. The CDR3 consists of 14 residues. Germline CDR1 is LGHDT and CDR2 is YNNKEL (reference sequence). V lost 0 bases, J lost 4 bases, and 9 bases lay in between. The CDR3 coding sequence is TGTGCCAGCAGCCAAGAGAGGACGGGAGAGACCCAGTACTTC. Residues: CASSQERTGETQYF.

This clonotype was seen many times. This chain uses TRBV18 with TRBJ2-3; D might be TRBD1 (6 bases). Germline CDR1 and CDR2: KGHSH and LQKENI. The CDR3 covers 14 residues. The V and J ends lost 3 bases and 2 bases respectively, with 9 bases between them. The CDR3 sequence is CASSPRDITDTQYF. For the CDR3, the DNA is TGTGCCAGCTCACCGAGGGACATCACAGATACGCAGTATTTT.

Many counts were recorded for this clonotype. The chain combines TRBV6-4 with TRBJ2-5; TRBD1 is a possible D gene (5 bases). Germline V gene data show CDR1 as MRHNA and CDR2 as SNTAGT. The CDR3 consists of 15 residues. Trimming cost V 8 bases and J 2 bases, with 18 bases left between them. In DNA form, the CDR3 reads TGTGCCAGCTCAGTGAATGAGGACACACAAGAGACCCAGTACTTC. Its translation is CASSVNEDTQETQYF.

Relative to its sample, this clonotype is medium-sized (0.01 to 0.1%). This sequence joins TRBV12-3 or TRBV12-4 and TRBJ2-1; no clear D. V shed 3 bases and J shed 8 bases, with 5 bases lying between them. The CDR3 totals 11 residues. CDR3 protein: CASSFDYEQFF. Written as DNA, the CDR3 is TGTGCCAGCAGTTTTGACTATGAGCAGTTCTTC.

Many counts were recorded for this clonotype. The chain employs TRBV7-9 and TRBJ2-1; D gene ambiguous. With 5 bases removed from V and 6 bases from J, the gap between germline ends came to 14 bases. In germline, CDR1 is SEHNR, CDR2 FQNEAQ (reference sequence). The CDR3 runs to 14 residues. CDR3 nucleotides: TGTGCCAGCAGCCAATCCGACATCCTCAATGAGCAGTTCTTC. This gives the protein CASSQSDILNEQFF.

This clonotype was observed many times. The rearrangement links TRBV12-5 to TRBJ2-3; weak D call: TRBD1 (6 bases). In germline, CDR1 is LGHNT, CDR2 FRNRAP. Deletions cut 1 base from V and 4 bases from J, with 9 bases between. The CDR3 runs to 14 residues. DNA for the CDR3: TGTGCTAGTGGTTTGGAGCAGGGGCCAGATACGCAGTATTTT. Translation: CASGLEQGPDTQYF.

This clonotype was observed many times. This chain links TRBV6-5 with TRBJ2-1, with TRBD2 matching over 12 bases. V dropped 2 bases and J dropped 6; count of bases not matched to a gene: 5. This CDR3 is 16 amino acids long. Germline V gene sequence: CDR1 MNHEY, CDR2 SVGAGI. The CDR3 loop reads CASSYRLAGDLNEQFF. CDR3 nucleotide sequence: TGTGCCAGCAGTTACCGACTAGCGGGAGACCTCAATGAGCAGTTCTTC.

This clonotype occurred many times. This sequence joins TRBV27 and TRBJ2-1, with a weak D call TRBD2 (6 bases). Germline values: CDR1 MNHEY, CDR2 SMNVEV (reference sequence). The CDR3 spans 12 residues. V was clipped by 6 bases and J by 7 bases, with 10 bases between them. This CDR3 is CASSHGGNEQFF. The CDR3 DNA follows: TGTGCCAGCAGCCACGGGGGAAATGAGCAGTTCTTC.

This clonotype was seen ten or more times. This sequence joins TRBV20-1 and TRBJ1-2; D gene unclear. V lost 4 bases and J lost 5, with 14 bases in between. Germline loops: CDR1 DFQATT, CDR2 SNEGSKA (reference sequence). The CDR3 is 13 residues long. This CDR3 is CSAIQPGEYGYTF. As DNA, the CDR3 is TGCAGTGCTATCCAGCCGGGAGAATATGGCTACACCTTC.

By sample share, this clonotype is medium-sized. The chain has TRBV12-3 or TRBV12-4 and TRBJ2-3; 11 nucleotides align to TRBD1. V gave up 10 bases and J gave up 2 bases; unmatched junction bases: 8. The CDR3 extends over 15 amino acids. The CDR3 bases are TGTGCCATCTCGGACAGGGGGCGCTTCACAGATACGCAGTATTTT. Translated: CAISDRGRFTDTQYF.

This clonotype was seen many times. The rearrangement links TRBV30 to TRBJ2-7; TRBD1 might be the D (6 bases). The length of the CDR3 is 13 residues. V was shortened by 4 bases and J by 6 bases, with 16 bases between the two germline ends. CDR1 and CDR2 (germline): GTSNPN, SVGIG (reference sequence). The CDR3 is CAWMSGHLTEQYF. DNA of the CDR3: TGTGCCTGGATGTCGGGACACCTAACCGAGCAGTACTTC.

This clonotype was counted at least ten times. The J gene is TRBJ2-1, the V gene TRBV7-8; D uncertain. V was shortened by 3 bases and J by 0 bases, with 12 bases between the two germline ends. This CDR3 has 16 amino acids. The germline V gene has CDR1 SGHVS and CDR2 FQNEAQ. The CDR3 region is CASSFDFRRSYNEQFF. The CDR3 DNA reads as TGTGCCAGCAGCTTTGATTTCCGTCGCTCCTACAATGAGCAGTTCTTC. Full variable domain (missing parts from reference TRBV7-8 and TRBJ2-1): GAGVSQSPRYKVAKRGQDVALRCDPISGHVSLFWYQQALGQGPEFLTYFQNEAQLDKSGLPSDRFFAERPEGSVSTLKIQRTQQEDSAVYLCASSFDFRRSYNEQFFGPGTRLTVL.

Ten or more counts support this clonotype. The chain links TRBV25-1 to TRBJ1-1; no clear D. Trimming left V 3 bases short and J 1 base short, with 3 bases between. CDR3 length: 12 residues. The germline V gene encodes CDR1 MGHDK and CDR2 SYGVNS. The CDR3 spells CASSDWNTEAFF. CDR3 DNA: TGTGCCAGCAGTGACTGGAACACTGAAGCTTTCTTT. Together with reference TRBV25-1 and TRBJ1-1, the CDR3 gives the full variable domain: EADIYQTPRYLVIGTGKKITLECSQTMGHDKMYWYQQDPGMELHLIHYSYGVNSTEKGDLSSESTVSRIRTEHFPLTLESARPSHTSQYLCASSDWNTEAFFGQGTRLTVV.

In this sample, this clonotype turned up many times. V is TRBV10-3 and J is TRBJ2-3; 8 positions agree with TRBD1. Germline V gene sequence: CDR1 ENHRY, CDR2 SYGVKD. CDR3 length equals 13 residues. V shed 8 bases and J 2 bases; nucleotides not matched to a gene: 3. The CDR3 here is CAISDRDTDTQYF. Written as DNA, the CDR3 is TGTGCCATCTCGGACAGGGACACAGATACGCAGTATTTT.

This clonotype was observed many times. The CDR3 DNA sequence: TGTGCCAGCAGCTTATTTCGGGCTGAAGCTTTCTTT. The encoded protein is CASSLFRAEAFF. This rearrangement joins TRBV7-9 to TRBJ1-1; D gene unclear. This CDR3 region has 12 residues. Germline lookup yields CDR1 SEHNR and CDR2 FQNEAQ (reference sequence). Trimming shortened V by 2 bases and J by 6 bases, and 7 bases separated the two germline ends.

The table lists this clonotype with many counts. This sequence joins TRBV12-3 or TRBV12-4 and TRBJ2-7; 8 nucleotides line up with TRBD1. CDR3 length: 14 residues. The V gene end was trimmed by 2 bases and the J gene end by 3 bases; junction bases not matched to a gene: 3. CDR3 nucleotide sequence: TGTGCCAGCAGTTTATCGGACAGGGACTACGAGCAGTACTTC. Protein sequence: CASSLSDRDYEQYF.

This clonotype was recorded many times. The chain couples TRBV9 to TRBJ2-1, with D hard to call. The CDR3 consists of 12 residues. Trimming removed 5 bases from V and 9 bases from J, with 12 bases in between. CDR1 is SGDLS and CDR2 is YYNGEE in the germline V gene. CDR3 sequence (DNA): TGTGCCAGCAGGCCGTTAGCTGGTGAGCAGTTCTTC. This codes for CASRPLAGEQFF.